The 30 T cell receptor beta chains given below trace back to one sample, sequenced in a study of cytomegalovirus exposure and HLA in healthy donors. With 60 Vbeta and 13 Jbeta primers, the PCR was carried out. Method: immunoSEQ multiplex PCR; TCRdb's copy keeps in-frame clones and lacks some. The sample includes approximately 100,000 clones, under 80% of them seen just once. Sequencing used PBMCs. The receptors stem from a woman aged 45-60 years in good health and CMV-seropositive.

This CDR3 reads CASSLVAGGFGSYEQYF. The CDR3 nucleotides are TGTGCCAGCAGTTTAGTAGCGGGGGGCTTCGGATCCTACGAGCAGTACTTC. The V gene is TRBV27, the J gene TRBJ2-7; 10 positions match TRBD2. The ends lost 2 bases at V and 1 base at J; junction bases unmatched: 8. The V gene's germline CDR1 is MNHEY and CDR2 SMNVEV (reference sequence). The CDR3 sequence is 17 residues long.

J is TRBJ2-1 and V is TRBV4-2, with 10 nucleotides matching TRBD2. V lost 0 bases and J lost 8; bases outside the gene matches: 10. This CDR3 spans 17 amino acids. From germline, CDR1 is LGHNA and CDR2 YNFKEQ. CDR3 in DNA: TGTGCCAGCAGCCAAGAGGGAAGCGGGGGGGCGAGAGATGAGCAGTTCTTC. It translates to CASSQEGSGGARDEQFF.

V is TRBV7-9 and J is TRBJ1-6; D possibly corresponds to TRBD1 (6 bases). The V and J ends lost 4 bases and 7 bases respectively, with 8 bases between them. Germline loops: CDR1 SEHNR, CDR2 FQNEAQ (reference sequence). The CDR3 extends over 13 amino acids. CDR3 sequence reads: CASSSQGNSPLHF. The CDR3 nucleotides read TGTGCCAGCAGCTCTCAGGGGAATTCACCCCTCCACTTT.

This chain uses TRBV27 with TRBJ1-6; no reliable D call. The CDR3 is made up of 14 amino acids. Trimming took off 6 bases at V and 10 bases at J, with 16 bases between the two ends. Germline V gene lookup returns CDR1 MNHEY and CDR2 SMNVEV (reference sequence). In nucleotides, the CDR3 is TGTGCCAGCAGCGTGCCGGGGAACAACTCACCCCTCCACTTT. Residues: CASSVPGNNSPLHF.

A few counts support this clone. This chain joins TRBV5-5 and TRBJ1-6, with D possibly being TRBD1 (5 bases). This CDR3 contains 14 residues. Deletions cut 0 bases from V and 5 bases from J, with 6 bases between. Looked up from germline, CDR1 is SGHKS and CDR2 is YYEKEE (reference sequence). The CDR3 bases are TGTGCCAGCAGCTTGGAAGGGGATAATTCACCCCTCCACTTT. Translated: CASSLEGDNSPLHF.

This clone is medium-sized in the sample. V and J are TRBV5-6 and TRBJ1-5; D might be TRBD1 (6 bases). CDR1 is SGHDT and CDR2 is YYEEEE in the germline V gene. There are 15 residues in the CDR3. The V and J ends lost 0 bases and 7 bases respectively, with 14 bases between them. CDR3 loop: CASSLGQALLQPQHF. Written as DNA, the CDR3 is TGTGCCAGCAGCTTGGGACAGGCGCTTTTACAGCCCCAGCATTTT.

The genes are TRBV7-2 and TRBJ1-2; D may be TRBD1 (5 bases). V dropped 5 bases and J dropped 10 bases, with 14 bases sitting between them. Germline CDR1 SGHTA, CDR2 FQGNSA. CDR3 length: 12 residues. The CDR3 sequence: CASSPDRTLYTF. CDR3 nucleotides: TGTGCCAGCAGCCCCGACAGAACCCTCTACACCTTC. The full variable domain, its missing parts supplied by reference TRBV7-2 and TRBJ1-2, is GAGVSQSPSNKVTEKGKDVELRCDPISGHTALYWYRQSLGQGLEFLIYFQGNSAPDKSGLPSDRFSAERTGGSVSTLTIQRTQQEDSAVYLCASSPDRTLYTFGSGTRLTVV.

The CDR3 DNA reads TGTGCCAGCTCACCCTCAGCCGGGACATCGAACACCGGGGAGCTGTTTTTT. Translated, it gives CASSPSAGTSNTGELFF. V is TRBV18 and J is TRBJ2-2; D may be TRBD1 (6 bases). Trimming removed 3 bases from V and 0 bases from J, with 14 bases in between. This CDR3 contains 17 residues. CDR1 KGHSH and CDR2 LQKENI come from the germline V gene.

This chain connects TRBV9 to TRBJ2-2, with 14 positions matching TRBD2. The V segment lost 6 bases and the J segment 6 bases; nucleotides outside the gene matches: 4. CDR1 and CDR2 from the germline V gene are SGDLS and YYNGEE. This CDR3 contains 15 residues. CDR3 amino acids: CASTGTSGGAGELFF. DNA for the CDR3: TGTGCCAGCACCGGGACTAGCGGGGGAGCCGGGGAGCTGTTTTTT.

This clone was recorded once. The rearrangement joins TRBV29-1 to TRBJ2-2; 7 nucleotides line up with TRBD1. This CDR3 spans 14 amino acids. Losses at the gene ends were 6 bases for V and 4 bases for J; bases not matched to a gene: 8. Germline loops: CDR1 SQVTM, CDR2 ANQGSEA. For the CDR3, the DNA is TGCAGCGTCGCCCGACAGGGCTTCACCGGGGAGCTGTTTTTT. The encoded protein is CSVARQGFTGELFF.

The chain employs TRBV28 and TRBJ1-1; D is perhaps TRBD1 (6 bases). CDR3 size: 17 residues. Looked up from germline, CDR1 is MDHEN and CDR2 is SYDVKM. Trimming took 4 bases from V and 4 from J, leaving 22 bases between them. CDR3 residues: CASSSLNREGGGTEAFF. As DNA, the CDR3 is TGTGCCAGCAGTTCCCTGAACCGAGAGGGGGGGGGCACTGAAGCTTTCTTT.

The chain employs TRBV25-1 and TRBJ2-7, with D hard to call. The CDR3 length is 18 residues. V was pared by 1 base and J by 6 bases, with 25 bases between. The germline V gene encodes CDR1 MGHDK and CDR2 SYGVNS. The CDR3 nucleotides are TGTGCCAGCAGTGAATTTAGTCCCCAACGGGTTGGTCCCTCCGAGCAGTACTTC. Its translation: CASSEFSPQRVGPSEQYF.

This sequence joins TRBV4-1 and TRBJ2-5; no clear D gene. The CDR3 is made up of 12 amino acids. Trimming pared 2 bases from V and 4 bases from J, leaving 5 bases between. Germline-derived CDR1 and CDR2 are MGHRA and YSYEKL. The CDR3 loop reads CASSQIGETQYF. DNA of the CDR3: TGCGCCAGCAGCCAAATCGGAGAGACCCAGTACTTC.

V gene TRBV6-5 combines with J gene TRBJ2-4; 10 positions match TRBD1. The germline CDR1 and CDR2 sequences are MNHEY and SVGAGI. J gave up 9 bases and V 7 bases, and 12 bases lay outside the gene matches. CDR3 length equals 15 residues. The CDR3: CASNSGTGDGAIQYF. CDR3 coding DNA: TGTGCCAGCAATTCCGGGACAGGGGATGGGGCCATTCAGTACTTC.

CDR3 coding DNA: TGTGCCAGCAGCCTCCGGAGGCCCATGAACACTGAAGCTTTCTTT. Translated: CASSLRRPMNTEAFF. This chain joins TRBV7-8 and TRBJ1-1; D uncertain. The CDR3 is 15 amino acids. Germline V gene sequence: CDR1 SGHVS, CDR2 FQNEAQ. The V gene lost 5 bases and the J gene lost 0 bases, with 13 bases spanning the gap.

The chain couples TRBV19 to TRBJ1-6, with D unresolved. Trimming shortened V by 6 bases and J by 9 bases, and 15 bases separated the two germline ends. Germline assignment: CDR1 LNHDA and CDR2 SQIVND (reference sequence). The CDR3 has 14 amino acids. The CDR3 protein is CASRHTPAGSPLHF. The CDR3 DNA reads as TGTGCCAGTAGACACACTCCGGCGGGTTCACCCCTCCACTTT.

The chain recombines TRBV15 with TRBJ2-1; 8 nucleotides line up with TRBD1. Germline V gene data show CDR1 as LNHNV and CDR2 as YYDKDF (reference sequence). The J segment lost 4 bases and the V segment lost 1 base, leaving 6 bases of the junction unmatched. There are 16 residues in the CDR3. CDR3 loop: CATSRVGRQGYNEQFF. CDR3 in DNA: TGTGCCACCAGCAGAGTAGGGAGACAGGGGTACAATGAGCAGTTCTTC. Looking up the rest from reference TRBV15 and TRBJ2-1 gives the full variable domain: DAMVIQNPRYQVTQFGKPVTLSCSQTLNHNVMYWYQQKSSQAPKLLFHYYDKDFNNEADTPDNFQSRRPNTSFCFLDIRSPGLGDTAMYLCATSRVGRQGYNEQFFGPGTRLTVL.

The chain has TRBV9 and TRBJ1-6, with 8 bases matching TRBD1. This CDR3 has 14 residues. Germline V gene data show CDR1 as SGDLS and CDR2 as YYNGEE. After removal of 3 bases from V and 10 bases from J, the junction contained 6 bases not matched to a gene. This CDR3 reads CASSALTGESPLHF. The CDR3 bases are TGTGCCAGCAGCGCCCTGACAGGGGAATCACCCCTCCACTTT.

This chain joins TRBV9 and TRBJ1-2; 7 nucleotides match TRBD1. The junction had 9 bases not matched to a gene; V was cut back by 0 bases and J by 4 bases. The CDR3 extends over 16 amino acids. CDR1 and CDR2 from the germline V gene are SGDLS and YYNGEE. This chain's CDR3 is CASSVGGTGVFYGYTF. DNA for the CDR3: TGTGCCAGCAGCGTAGGGGGAACAGGGGTCTTCTATGGCTACACCTTC.

V is TRBV7-9 and J is TRBJ1-5; a possible D gene is TRBD1 (6 bases). Germline-derived CDR1 and CDR2 are SEHNR and FQNEAQ (reference sequence). Trimming removed 3 bases at V and 4 bases at J, with 13 bases between. The CDR3 spans 15 residues. This CDR3 reads CASSFGTGINQPQHF. The DNA for the CDR3 is TGTGCCAGCAGCTTCGGAACAGGGATTAATCAGCCCCAGCATTTT.

The chain combines TRBV15 with TRBJ2-4, with 10 bases matching TRBD1. This CDR3 comprises 18 residues. Trimming took 1 base from V and 3 from J; bases not matched to a gene: 9. The germline V gene has CDR1 LNHNV and CDR2 YYDKDF (reference sequence). DNA for the CDR3: TGTGCCACCAGCAGAGGCCGAGGGGACAGGGGACACAAAAACATTCAGTACTTC. It encodes CATSRGRGDRGHKNIQYF.

This chain connects TRBV2 to TRBJ1-6; D might be TRBD1 (6 bases). The length of the CDR3 is 14 residues. V lost 11 bases and J 6 bases, leaving 17 bases between the germline ends. Looked up from germline, CDR1 is SNHLY and CDR2 is FYNNEI. The CDR3 reads CAWPAGTLNSPLHF. In DNA form, the CDR3 reads TGTGCCTGGCCAGCCGGGACACTTAATTCACCCCTCCACTTT.

The rearrangement links TRBV25-1 to TRBJ1-3, with D possibly being TRBD1 (6 bases). CDR1 and CDR2 from the germline V gene are MGHDK and SYGVNS. The ends were cut back, 0 bases at V and 4 bases at J, with 10 bases in the middle. The CDR3 has 15 residues. CDR3 nucleotides: TGTGCCAGCAGTGAATACAGGGGACCCGGAAACACCATATATTTT. Amino acid sequence: CASSEYRGPGNTIYF. The whole variable domain, filled in from reference TRBV25-1 and TRBJ1-3, reads EADIYQTPRYLVIGTGKKITLECSQTMGHDKMYWYQQDPGMELHLIHYSYGVNSTEKGDLSSESTVSRIRTEHFPLTLESARPSHTSQYLCASSEYRGPGNTIYFGEGSWLTVV.

The chain couples TRBV19 to TRBJ1-1, with a weak D call TRBD1 (5 bases). Germline CDR1 and CDR2: LNHDA and SQIVND (reference sequence). This CDR3 has 17 amino acids. Trimming took 7 bases from V and 2 from J, leaving 23 bases between them. The CDR3 here is CASKGSGVPGVNTEAFF. The CDR3 coding sequence is TGTGCCAGTAAGGGGTCGGGGGTGCCTGGGGTTAACACTGAAGCTTTCTTT.

The chain links TRBV18 to TRBJ2-5; TRBD2 matches at 12 bases. The CDR3 runs to 15 residues. Germline CDR1 KGHSH, CDR2 LQKENI. Trimming at V came to 8 bases and at J to 5 bases, leaving 9 bases not matched to a gene. Here the CDR3 reads CASELAGGPGETQYF. The CDR3, as DNA: TGTGCCAGCGAACTAGCGGGGGGACCAGGGGAGACCCAGTACTTC.

This chain uses TRBV5-1 with TRBJ2-1; 8 bases map to TRBD2. The CDR3 length is 17 residues. CDR1 is SGHRS, CDR2 YFSETQ, per germline. With V trimmed by 5 bases and J by 0 bases, 10 bases remained unmatched. The CDR3 is CASSPPSSGLSYNEQFF. DNA for the CDR3: TGCGCCAGCAGTCCGCCTTCTAGCGGGCTCTCCTACAATGAGCAGTTCTTC.

This clone was detected only a few times. The CDR3 sequence: CASSVRQGELFF. The CDR3, as DNA: TGTGCCAGCAGTGTCCGACAGGGGGAACTGTTTTTT. The chain recombines TRBV6-6 with TRBJ1-4, with 9 bases fitting TRBD1. The V gene end was trimmed by 5 bases and the J gene end by 12 bases; junction bases not matched to a gene: 4. This CDR3 has 12 residues. In germline, CDR1 is MNHNY, CDR2 SVGAGI (reference sequence).

V usage is TRBV5-1 and J usage is TRBJ1-4; 10 nucleotides align to TRBD1. CDR3 length: 18 amino acids. The germline gives CDR1 SGHRS, CDR2 YFSETQ. Trimming removed 1 base from V and 7 bases from J; junction bases left unmatched: 13. The CDR3 region is CASSLSLRVDRGVEKLFF. CDR3 sequence (DNA): TGCGCCAGCAGCTTGAGCCTTCGGGTGGACAGGGGGGTTGAAAAACTGTTTTTT.

This chain links TRBV6-5 with TRBJ1-2; D gene ambiguous. CDR3 size: 14 residues. Germline values: CDR1 MNHEY, CDR2 SVGAGI. The V gene lost 6 bases and the J gene lost 7 bases, with 18 bases spanning the gap. The CDR3 loop is CASSGSGEGFGYTF. CDR3 nucleotide sequence: TGTGCCAGCAGCGGATCCGGGGAGGGTTTTGGCTACACCTTC.

The V call is TRBV10-3, the J call TRBJ2-5; weak D call: TRBD2 (6 bases). The germline gives CDR1 ENHRY, CDR2 SYGVKD. The V gene lost 3 bases and the J gene lost 5 bases, with 13 bases spanning the gap. The CDR3 extends over 14 amino acids. The CDR3 DNA reads TGTGCCATCAGTGACCGGGCGGAGGGGGAGACCCAGTACTTC. Protein sequence: CAISDRAEGETQYF.